The 3 T cell receptor beta chains given below trace back to one sample, sequenced in a study of radiation and T cells in renal cell carcinoma (TCRdb year 2020). Taken with the paper, the label for time point translates to: blood 4 weeks post-SBRT, at nephrectomy. The treatment or condition tag for this specimen amounts to: 15 Gy SBRT to primary tumor, nephrectomy 4 weeks later. Libraries were built with the immunoSEQ multiplex PCR assay. This is the immuneACCESS table as TCRdb keeps it, with only in-frame sequences that have V and J called. A part of the clones is gone; compared with another copy, unresolved V genes explain less than half, and the rest is unexplained. The table for this sample lists around 180,000 clones; 88% of them were counted only once. The ten largest clones add up to approximately 11% of the sample. The sequenced sample was blood, obtained from a patient whose treatment included radiotherapy and nephrectomy. These receptors originate from a woman aged 50 to 60 with renal cell carcinoma.

The chain uses TRBV14 and TRBJ2-2; 9 bases match TRBD1. CDR3 length: 15 residues. V lost 6 bases and J lost 3; bases outside the gene matches: 5. Looked up from germline, CDR1 is SGHDN and CDR2 is FVKESK. The CDR3, as DNA: TGTGCCAGCAGACGACAGGGGGAAGACACCGGGGAGCTGTTTTTT. Its protein is CASRRQGEDTGELFF.

The J gene is TRBJ2-3, the V gene TRBV14; D is ambiguous. V was shortened by 4 bases and J by 1 base, with 15 bases between the two germline ends. CDR3 length: 16 amino acids. CDR1 is SGHDN, CDR2 FVKESK, per germline. In DNA form, the CDR3 reads TGTGCCAGCAGCCGGCTACTTTTCCGAGGCACAGATACGCAGTATTTT. Its translation is CASSRLLFRGTDTQYF.

The chain has TRBV5-4 and TRBJ2-6; D is possibly TRBD2 (6 bases). Germline values: CDR1 SGHNT, CDR2 YYREEE (reference sequence). CDR3 size: 19 residues. Deletions cut 4 bases from V and 4 bases from J, with 24 bases between. The CDR3 loop reads CASSRGNSAPSWGANVLTF. The CDR3 nucleotides read TGTGCCAGCAGCCGCGGGAACTCAGCTCCCTCTTGGGGGGCCAACGTCCTGACTTTC.